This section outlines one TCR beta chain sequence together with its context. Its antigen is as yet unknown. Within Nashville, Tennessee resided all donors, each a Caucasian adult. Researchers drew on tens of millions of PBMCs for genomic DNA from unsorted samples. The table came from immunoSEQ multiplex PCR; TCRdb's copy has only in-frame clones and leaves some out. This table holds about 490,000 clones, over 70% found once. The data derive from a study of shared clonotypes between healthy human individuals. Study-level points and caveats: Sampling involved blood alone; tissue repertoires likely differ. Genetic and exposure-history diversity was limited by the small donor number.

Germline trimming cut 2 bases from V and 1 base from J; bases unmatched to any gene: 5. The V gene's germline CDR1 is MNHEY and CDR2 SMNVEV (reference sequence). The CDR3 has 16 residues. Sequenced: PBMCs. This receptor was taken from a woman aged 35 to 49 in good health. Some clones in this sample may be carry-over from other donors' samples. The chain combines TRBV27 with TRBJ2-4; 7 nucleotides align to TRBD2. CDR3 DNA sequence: TGTGCCAGCAGTTTAAACCTAGCGGACGCCAAAAACATTCAGTACTTC. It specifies CASSLNLADAKNIQYF.